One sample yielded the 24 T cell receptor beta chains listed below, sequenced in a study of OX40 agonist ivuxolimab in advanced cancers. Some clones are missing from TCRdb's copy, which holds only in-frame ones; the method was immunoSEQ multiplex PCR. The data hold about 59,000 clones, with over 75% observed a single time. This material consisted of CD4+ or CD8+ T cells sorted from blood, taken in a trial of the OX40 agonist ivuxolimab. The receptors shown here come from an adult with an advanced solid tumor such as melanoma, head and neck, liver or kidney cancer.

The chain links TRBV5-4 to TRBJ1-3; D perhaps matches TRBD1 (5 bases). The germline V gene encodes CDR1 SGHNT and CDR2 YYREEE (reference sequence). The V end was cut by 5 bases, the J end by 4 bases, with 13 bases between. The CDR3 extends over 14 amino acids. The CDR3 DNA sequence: TGTGCCAGCAGGCCCGGGACCATAGGAAACACCATATATTTT. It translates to CASRPGTIGNTIYF.

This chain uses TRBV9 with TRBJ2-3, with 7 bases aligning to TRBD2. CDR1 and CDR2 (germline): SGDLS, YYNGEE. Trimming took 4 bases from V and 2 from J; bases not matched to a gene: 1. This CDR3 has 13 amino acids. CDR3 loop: CASSLADTDTQYF. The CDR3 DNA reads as TGTGCCAGCAGCCTAGCGGACACAGATACGCAGTATTTT.

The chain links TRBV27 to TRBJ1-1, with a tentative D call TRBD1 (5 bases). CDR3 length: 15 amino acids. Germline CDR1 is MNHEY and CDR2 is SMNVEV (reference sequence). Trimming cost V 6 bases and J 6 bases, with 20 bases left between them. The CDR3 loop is CASSRLNQGLPEAFF. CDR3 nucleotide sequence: TGTGCCAGCAGCCGCCTAAACCAGGGACTCCCTGAAGCTTTCTTT.

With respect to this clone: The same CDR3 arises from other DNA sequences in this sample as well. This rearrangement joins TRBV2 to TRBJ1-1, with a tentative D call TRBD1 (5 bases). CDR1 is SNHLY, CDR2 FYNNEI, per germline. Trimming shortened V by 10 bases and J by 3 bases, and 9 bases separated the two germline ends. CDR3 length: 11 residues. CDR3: CATLGDTEAFF. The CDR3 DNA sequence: TGTGCCACCCTAGGGGACACTGAAGCTTTCTTT.

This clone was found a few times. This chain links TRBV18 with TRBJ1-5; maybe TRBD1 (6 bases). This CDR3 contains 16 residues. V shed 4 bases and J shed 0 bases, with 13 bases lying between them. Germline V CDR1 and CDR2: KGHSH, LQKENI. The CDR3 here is CASSQKRQDSNQPQHF. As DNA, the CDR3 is TGTGCCAGCTCACAAAAACGACAGGATAGCAATCAGCCCCAGCATTTT.

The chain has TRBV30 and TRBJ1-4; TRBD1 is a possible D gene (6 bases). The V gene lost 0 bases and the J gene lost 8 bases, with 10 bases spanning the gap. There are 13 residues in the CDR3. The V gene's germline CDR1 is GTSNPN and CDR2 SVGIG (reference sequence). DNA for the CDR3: TGTGCCTGGAGTGTAAAGGGGGTAGAAAAACTGTTTTTT. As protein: CAWSVKGVEKLFF.

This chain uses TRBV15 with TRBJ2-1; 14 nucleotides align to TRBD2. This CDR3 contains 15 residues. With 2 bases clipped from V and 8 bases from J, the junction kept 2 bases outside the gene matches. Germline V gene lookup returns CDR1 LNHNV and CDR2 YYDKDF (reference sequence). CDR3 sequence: CATSRRLAGGDEQFF. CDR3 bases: TGTGCCACCAGCAGAAGACTAGCGGGAGGGGATGAGCAGTTCTTC.

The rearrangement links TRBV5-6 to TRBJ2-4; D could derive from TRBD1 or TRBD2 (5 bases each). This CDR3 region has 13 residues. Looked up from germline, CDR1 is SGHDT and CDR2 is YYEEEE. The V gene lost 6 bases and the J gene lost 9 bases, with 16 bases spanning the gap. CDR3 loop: CASTFLGVGIQYF. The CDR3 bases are TGTGCCAGCACCTTTTTGGGGGTGGGCATTCAGTACTTC.

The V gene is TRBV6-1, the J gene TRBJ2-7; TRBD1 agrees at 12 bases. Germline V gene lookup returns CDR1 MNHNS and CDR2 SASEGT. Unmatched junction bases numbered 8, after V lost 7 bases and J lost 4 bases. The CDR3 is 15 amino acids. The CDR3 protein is CASNTGQGARYEQYF. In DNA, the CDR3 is TGTGCCAGCAACACGGGACAGGGGGCAAGATACGAGCAGTACTTC.

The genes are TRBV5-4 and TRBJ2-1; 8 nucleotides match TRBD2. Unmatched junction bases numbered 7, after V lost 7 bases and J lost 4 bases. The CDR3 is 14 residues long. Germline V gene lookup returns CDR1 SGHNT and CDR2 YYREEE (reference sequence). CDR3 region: CASGAPGGYNEQFF. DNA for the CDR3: TGTGCCAGCGGTGCCCCGGGGGGGTACAATGAGCAGTTCTTC.

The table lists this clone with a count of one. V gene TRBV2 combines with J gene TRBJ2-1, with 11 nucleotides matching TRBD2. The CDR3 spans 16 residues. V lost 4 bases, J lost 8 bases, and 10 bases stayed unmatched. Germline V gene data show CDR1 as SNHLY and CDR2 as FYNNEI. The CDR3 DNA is TGTGCCAGCAGTGGCCTGTTTCTAGCGGGGGGTGATGAGCAGTTCTTC. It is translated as CASSGLFLAGGDEQFF.

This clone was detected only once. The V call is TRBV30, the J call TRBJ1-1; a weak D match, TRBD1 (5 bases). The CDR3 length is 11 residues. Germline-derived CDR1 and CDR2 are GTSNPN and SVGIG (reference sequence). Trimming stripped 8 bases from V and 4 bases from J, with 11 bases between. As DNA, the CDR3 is TGTGCCCGTGGGGGTCCCACTGAAGCTTTCTTT. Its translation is CARGGPTEAFF.

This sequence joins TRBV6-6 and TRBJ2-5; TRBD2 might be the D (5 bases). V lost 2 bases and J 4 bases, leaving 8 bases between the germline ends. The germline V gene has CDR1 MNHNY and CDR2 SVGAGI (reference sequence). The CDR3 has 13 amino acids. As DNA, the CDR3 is TGTGCCAGCAGTTACCCGGGAACAGAGACCCAGTACTTC. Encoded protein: CASSYPGTETQYF.

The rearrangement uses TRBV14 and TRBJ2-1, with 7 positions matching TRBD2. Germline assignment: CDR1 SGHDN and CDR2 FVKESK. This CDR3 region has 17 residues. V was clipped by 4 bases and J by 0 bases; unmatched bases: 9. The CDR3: CASSRGRGESSYNEQFF. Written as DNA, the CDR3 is TGTGCCAGCAGCCGGGGTCGGGGGGAAAGCTCCTACAATGAGCAGTTCTTC.

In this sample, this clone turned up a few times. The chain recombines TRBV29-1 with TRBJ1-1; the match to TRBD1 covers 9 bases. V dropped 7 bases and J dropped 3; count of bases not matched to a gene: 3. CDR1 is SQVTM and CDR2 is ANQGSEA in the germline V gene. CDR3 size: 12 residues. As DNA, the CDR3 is TGCAGCGGTGGGACAGGGCACACTGAAGCTTTCTTT. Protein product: CSGGTGHTEAFF.

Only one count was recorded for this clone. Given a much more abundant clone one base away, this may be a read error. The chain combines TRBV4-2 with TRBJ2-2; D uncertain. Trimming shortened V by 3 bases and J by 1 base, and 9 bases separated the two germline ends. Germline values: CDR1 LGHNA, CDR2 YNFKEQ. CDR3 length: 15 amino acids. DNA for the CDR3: TGTGCCAGCAGCCAGTCCTCTAGGAACACCGGGGAGCTGTTTTTT. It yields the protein CASSQSSRNTGELFF.

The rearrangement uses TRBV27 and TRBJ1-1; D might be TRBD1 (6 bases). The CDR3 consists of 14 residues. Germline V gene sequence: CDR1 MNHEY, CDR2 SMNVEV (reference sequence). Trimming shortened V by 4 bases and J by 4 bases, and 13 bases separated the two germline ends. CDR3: CASSSQGLGTEAFF. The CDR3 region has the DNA TGTGCCAGCAGTTCCCAGGGGCTGGGCACTGAAGCTTTCTTT.

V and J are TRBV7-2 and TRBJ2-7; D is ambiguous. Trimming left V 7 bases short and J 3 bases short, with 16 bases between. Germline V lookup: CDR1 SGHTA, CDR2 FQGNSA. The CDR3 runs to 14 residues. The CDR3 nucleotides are TGTGCCAGCACCTTCACGGGCAGAGTCTACGAGCAGTACTTC. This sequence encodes CASTFTGRVYEQYF.

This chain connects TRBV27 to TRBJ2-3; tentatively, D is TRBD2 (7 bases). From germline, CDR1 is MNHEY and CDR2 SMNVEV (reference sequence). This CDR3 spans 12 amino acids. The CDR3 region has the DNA TGTGTCGTCGGGGGGCGCACAGATACGCAGTATTTT. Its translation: CVVGGRTDTQYF.

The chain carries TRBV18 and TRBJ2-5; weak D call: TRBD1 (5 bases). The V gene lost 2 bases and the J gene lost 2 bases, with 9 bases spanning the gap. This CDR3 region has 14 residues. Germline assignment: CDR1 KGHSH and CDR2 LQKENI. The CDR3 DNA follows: TGTGCCAGCTCACCAAGGCCAGGGCAAGAGACCCAGTACTTC. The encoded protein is CASSPRPGQETQYF.

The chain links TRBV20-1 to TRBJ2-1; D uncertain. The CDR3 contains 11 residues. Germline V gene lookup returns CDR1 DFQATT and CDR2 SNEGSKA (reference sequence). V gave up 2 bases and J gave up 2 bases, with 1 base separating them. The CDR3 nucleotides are TGCAGTGCTAGACCCTACAATGAGCAGTTCTTC. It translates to CSARPYNEQFF.

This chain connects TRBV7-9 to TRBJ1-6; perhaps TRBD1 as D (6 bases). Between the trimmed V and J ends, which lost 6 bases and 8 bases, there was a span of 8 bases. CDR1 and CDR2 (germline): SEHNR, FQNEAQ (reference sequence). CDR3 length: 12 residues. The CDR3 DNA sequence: TGTGCCAGCAGGTCAGGGGATTCACCCCTCCACTTT. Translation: CASRSGDSPLHF.

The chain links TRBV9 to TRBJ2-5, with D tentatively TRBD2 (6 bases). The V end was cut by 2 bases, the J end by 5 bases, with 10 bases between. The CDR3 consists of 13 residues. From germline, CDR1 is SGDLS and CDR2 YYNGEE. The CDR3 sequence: CASSVWGDETQYF. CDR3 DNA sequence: TGTGCCAGCAGCGTTTGGGGGGACGAGACCCAGTACTTC.

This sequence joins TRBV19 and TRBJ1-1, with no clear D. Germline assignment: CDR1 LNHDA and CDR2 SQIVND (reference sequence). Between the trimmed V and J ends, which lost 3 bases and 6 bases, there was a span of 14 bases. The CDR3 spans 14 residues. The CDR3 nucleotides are TGTGCCAGTAGTATTGAGTCATTTGGGTCTGAAGCTTTCTTT. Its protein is CASSIESFGSEAFF. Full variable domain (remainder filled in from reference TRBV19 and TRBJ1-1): DGGITQSPKYLFRKEGQNVTLSCEQNLNHDAMYWYRQDPGQGLRLIYYSQIVNDFQKGDIAEGYSVSREKKESFPLTVTSAQKNPTAFYLCASSIESFGSEAFFGQGTRLTVV.